One sample yielded the 2 T cell receptor beta chains listed below, sequenced in a study of T cell responses to AZD1222 COVID-19 vaccine. Some clones are missing from TCRdb's copy, which holds only in-frame ones; the method was immunoSEQ multiplex PCR. This table has about 150,000 clones, 92% appearing once. Material: peripheral blood, obtained on day 0 of AZD1222 vaccination. The receptor source for this set is an adult in good health.

This rearrangement joins TRBV7-2 to TRBJ1-6; the match to TRBD1 covers 8 bases. This CDR3 spans 15 amino acids. V lost 3 bases to trimming and J lost 7 bases; unmatched junction nucleotides: 5. CDR1 is SGHTA and CDR2 is FQGNSA in the germline V gene. CDR3 residues: CASSFTGGKNSPLHF. The CDR3, as DNA: TGTGCCAGCAGCTTTACAGGGGGAAAAAATTCACCCCTCCACTTT.

The CDR3 DNA is TGTGCCAGCAGTTCATACAGGGGGCGAAACACTGAAGCTTTCTTT. It is translated as CASSSYRGRNTEAFF. J is TRBJ1-1 and V is TRBV27, with 9 bases aligning to TRBD1. V was clipped by 4 bases and J by 2 bases; unmatched bases: 5. Germline V gene lookup returns CDR1 MNHEY and CDR2 SMNVEV (reference sequence). CDR3 length equals 15 residues.